The 30 T cell receptor beta chains below come from one sample, sequenced in a study of PD-L1 blockade in urothelial cancer. Repertoires were generated with immunoSEQ multiplex PCR, while TCRdb's copy carries only in-frame clones and drops some. Here the sample spans approximately 46,000 clones, over 65% being singletons. Sequencing used PBMCs, obtained around atezolizumab (anti-PD-L1) treatment. These receptors were taken from a man aged 65 to 85 with urothelial cancer.

The CDR3 region is CASKLGQGNQPQHF. CDR3 sequence (DNA): TGTGCCAGTAAGCTGGGACAGGGGAATCAGCCCCAGCATTTT. The V gene is TRBV27, the J gene TRBJ1-5; TRBD1 agrees at 10 bases. Germline-derived CDR1 and CDR2 are MNHEY and SMNVEV (reference sequence). V lost 9 bases, J lost 4 bases, and 6 bases stayed unmatched. CDR3 length: 14 amino acids.

The V gene is TRBV7-2, the J gene TRBJ2-3; no firm D call. V was cut by 1 base and J by 2 bases, with 13 bases left in between. The CDR3 is 16 residues long. Germline-derived CDR1 and CDR2 are SGHTA and FQGNSA. The CDR3 DNA follows: TGTGCCAGCAGCTTAGGTGTCGGCAGACTCACAGATACGCAGTATTTT. Protein: CASSLGVGRLTDTQYF.

This chain connects TRBV7-9 to TRBJ2-3; the match to TRBD1 covers 7 bases. This CDR3 is 14 amino acids long. V shed 4 bases, J shed 3 bases, and the junction held 4 bases outside the gene matches. Per the germline V gene, CDR1 is SEHNR and CDR2 is FQNEAQ (reference sequence). CDR3 bases: TGTGCCAGCAGCTCCCGGGACAGAACAGATACGCAGTATTTT. It is translated as CASSSRDRTDTQYF.

The chain joins TRBV14 to TRBJ1-1; TRBD1 might be the D (6 bases). The CDR3 extends over 14 amino acids. The germline V and J ends were trimmed by 5 bases and 4 bases, with 14 bases remaining between them. Germline CDR1 is SGHDN and CDR2 is FVKESK. The CDR3 is CASSWNNRATEAFF. CDR3 bases: TGTGCCAGCAGCTGGAATAACAGGGCCACTGAAGCTTTCTTT.

The gene calls are TRBV5-8 and TRBJ2-3, with 8 bases aligning to TRBD2. With V trimmed by 4 bases and J by 2 bases, 9 bases remained unmatched. The CDR3 is 16 amino acids. Per the germline V gene, CDR1 is SGHTS and CDR2 is YDEGEE. CDR3 sequence: CASSEILAGNTDTQYF. The CDR3 DNA reads as TGTGCCAGCAGCGAAATTTTAGCGGGAAACACAGATACGCAGTATTTT.

The chain couples TRBV5-4 to TRBJ2-7, with TRBD2 matching over 9 bases. V trimming: 2 bases; J trimming: 0 bases; junction bases outside the gene matches: 3. CDR3 size: 15 residues. The germline gives CDR1 SGHNT, CDR2 YYREEE (reference sequence). CDR3 loop: CASSFSGLASYEQYF. CDR3 DNA sequence: TGTGCCAGCAGCTTCTCGGGACTAGCCTCCTACGAGCAGTACTTC.

This clone appeared a few times. The chain couples TRBV5-1 to TRBJ1-2; no clear D. Trimming left V 0 bases short and J 2 bases short, with 14 bases between. The CDR3 extends over 16 amino acids. CDR1 is SGHRS and CDR2 is YFSETQ in the germline V gene. DNA of the CDR3: TGCGCCAGCAGCTTGGCCGTTGGAGAGACCAACTATGGCTACACCTTC. It encodes CASSLAVGETNYGYTF.

This clone was seen only a few times. V is TRBV6-4 and J is TRBJ1-1; D is undetermined. The CDR3 totals 15 residues. V lost 8 bases and J lost 4, with 20 bases in between. Germline CDR1 and CDR2: MRHNA and SNTAGT. The chain's CDR3 is CASVGMVMEGTEAFF. The DNA of the CDR3 is TGTGCCAGCGTGGGGATGGTCATGGAGGGCACTGAAGCTTTCTTT.

The V and J genes are TRBV5-6 and TRBJ2-7; 8 nucleotides agree with TRBD1. The trim removed 4 bases at V and 6 bases at J, leaving 12 bases unmatched. The CDR3 loop spans 15 amino acids. CDR1 and CDR2 from the germline V gene are SGHDT and YYEEEE. The CDR3 DNA reads as TGTGCCAGCAGCCAACAGGGACAGGTCCTAAGCGAGCAGTACTTC. It is translated as CASSQQGQVLSEQYF.

This rearrangement joins TRBV25-1 to TRBJ1-1; 8 nucleotides align to TRBD1. J lost 6 bases, V lost 8 bases, and 2 bases had no gene match. Germline lookup yields CDR1 MGHDK and CDR2 SYGVNS. The CDR3 sequence is 11 residues long. In DNA, the CDR3 is TGTGCCAGCGGACAGGGTCCTGAAGCTTTCTTT. Protein sequence: CASGQGPEAFF.

V and J are TRBV2 and TRBJ1-1; 9 positions agree with TRBD1. The CDR3 runs 16 residues. Germline V gene data show CDR1 as SNHLY and CDR2 as FYNNEI. J was trimmed by 1 base and V by 7 bases; bases with no gene match: 10. The CDR3 sequence: CASITGTGFRNTEAFF. CDR3 nucleotide sequence: TGTGCCAGCATCACCGGGACAGGGTTTAGGAACACTGAAGCTTTCTTT.

This clone appeared once. J is TRBJ2-3 and V is TRBV10-3; 7 nucleotides agree with TRBD1. The CDR3 length is 15 residues. V shed 6 bases and J 0 bases; nucleotides not matched to a gene: 6. Germline CDR1 reads ENHRY; CDR2 reads SYGVKD. CDR3 in DNA: TGTGCCATCAGGGGACAGCTAACTAGCACAGATACGCAGTATTTT. Its translation: CAIRGQLTSTDTQYF.

This chain uses TRBV30 with TRBJ2-7; the match to TRBD2 covers 9 bases. The V gene end was trimmed by 3 bases and the J gene end by 6 bases; junction bases not matched to a gene: 12. This CDR3 is built from 15 residues. The V gene's germline CDR1 is GTSNPN and CDR2 SVGIG (reference sequence). Here the CDR3 reads CAWSTSGLAGPEQYF. The DNA for the CDR3 is TGTGCCTGGAGCACCTCGGGACTAGCAGGACCCGAGCAGTACTTC.

The CDR3 nucleotides are TGTGCCAGCAGCTTACTTCTGGCAGGGGGCAGGGAGCAGTTCTTC. Protein sequence: CASSLLLAGGREQFF. This chain connects TRBV7-8 to TRBJ2-1, with 8 bases fitting TRBD1. With V trimmed by 2 bases and J by 10 bases, 10 bases remained unmatched. From germline, CDR1 is SGHVS and CDR2 FQNEAQ. The CDR3 has 15 amino acids.

The chain employs TRBV28 and TRBJ2-7, with TRBD2 matching over 8 bases. The junction had 5 bases not matched to a gene; V was cut back by 3 bases and J by 1 base. The CDR3 totals 15 residues. Germline V gene lookup returns CDR1 MDHEN and CDR2 SYDVKM. The DNA for the CDR3 is TGTGCCAGCAGTTTGGGAGCGGGAGTTTCCTACGAGCAGTACTTC. The encoded protein is CASSLGAGVSYEQYF.

The genes are TRBV4-3 and TRBJ1-4; TRBD1 might be the D (5 bases). Trimming left V 0 bases short and J 5 bases short, with 13 bases between. The CDR3 length is 16 residues. The germline gives CDR1 LGHNA, CDR2 YSLEER. This CDR3 is CASSQERGVGNEKLFF. The CDR3 bases are TGCGCCAGCAGCCAAGAGCGGGGCGTAGGAAATGAAAAACTGTTTTTT.

The gene calls are TRBV14 and TRBJ2-1, with 12 bases matching TRBD2. V lost 2 bases to trimming and J lost 1 base; unmatched junction nucleotides: 0. Germline lookup yields CDR1 SGHDN and CDR2 FVKESK. This CDR3 spans 16 amino acids. The CDR3 DNA follows: TGTGCCAGCAGCCAACTAGCGGGAGGGTCCTACAATGAGCAGTTCTTC. This encodes CASSQLAGGSYNEQFF. Combining the CDR3 with reference TRBV14 and TRBJ2-1 gives the whole variable domain EAGVTQFPSHSVIEKGQTVTLRCDPISGHDNLYWYRRVMGKEIKFLLHFVKESKQDESGMPNNRFLAERTGGTYSTLKVQPAELEDSGVYFCASSQLAGGSYNEQFFGPGTRLTVL.

The V call is TRBV4-2, the J call TRBJ2-3; D is ambiguous. The V and J ends lost 0 bases and 6 bases respectively, with 10 bases between them. CDR3 size: 14 residues. Germline V CDR1 and CDR2: LGHNA, YNFKEQ. The CDR3 is CASSQDLEADTQYF. Here the CDR3 DNA reads TGTGCCAGCAGCCAAGATCTTGAGGCGGATACGCAGTATTTT.

The rearrangement joins TRBV30 to TRBJ2-1, with D unclear. Germline values: CDR1 GTSNPN, CDR2 SVGIG (reference sequence). Trimming stripped 6 bases from V and 5 bases from J, with 8 bases between. The CDR3 length is 11 residues. The DNA of the CDR3 is TGTGCCTGTAGCCAAAACAATGAGCAGTTCTTC. Its translation: CACSQNNEQFF.

The chain employs TRBV11-3 and TRBJ2-1, with D perhaps matching TRBD1 (6 bases). The germline V and J ends were trimmed by 2 bases and 0 bases, with 8 bases remaining between them. This CDR3 has 15 residues. CDR1 is SGHNT and CDR2 is YENEEA in the germline V gene. The CDR3 sequence is CASSLLDSSYNEQFF. As DNA, the CDR3 is TGTGCCAGCAGCTTACTGGACAGCTCCTACAATGAGCAGTTCTTC.

This clone came up a few times. In DNA, the CDR3 is TGTGCCAGCAGTTTATCCGGGACAGGGGTGGGCAATCAGCCCCAGCATTTT. Translated: CASSLSGTGVGNQPQHF. The chain uses TRBV27 and TRBJ1-5; 10 nucleotides align to TRBD1. The ends lost 0 bases at V and 2 bases at J; junction bases unmatched: 4. The CDR3 has 17 amino acids. From germline, CDR1 is MNHEY and CDR2 SMNVEV (reference sequence).

The rearrangement joins TRBV11-2 to TRBJ2-7; a possible D gene is TRBD2 (5 bases). Between the trimmed V and J ends, which lost 4 bases and 4 bases, there was a span of 14 bases. Germline CDR1 is SGHAT and CDR2 is FQNNGV. This CDR3 region has 14 residues. The CDR3 region is CASSYGTRGYEQYF. CDR3 DNA: TGTGCCAGCAGCTACGGAACACGGGGTTACGAGCAGTACTTC.

This sequence joins TRBV6-5 and TRBJ2-7; 8 bases are a match to TRBD1. The trim removed 7 bases at V and 1 base at J, leaving 6 bases unmatched. This CDR3 region has 14 residues. CDR1 is MNHEY and CDR2 is SVGAGI in the germline V gene. The CDR3 here is CASKPGQESYEQYF. CDR3 nucleotide sequence: TGTGCCAGCAAACCGGGACAGGAATCCTACGAGCAGTACTTC.

The chain links TRBV4-1 to TRBJ1-2; 9 bases are shared with TRBD1. The V gene's germline CDR1 is MGHRA and CDR2 YSYEKL. Trimming cost V 3 bases and J 4 bases; bases outside gene matches: 3. The CDR3 is 14 amino acids. As DNA, the CDR3 is TGCGCCAGCAGCCAGGGGACAGGGATCTATGGCTACACCTTC. It encodes CASSQGTGIYGYTF.

This chain joins TRBV5-4 and TRBJ2-7, with D tentatively TRBD2 (6 bases). V was pared by 0 bases and J by 7 bases, with 17 bases between. This CDR3 is built from 15 residues. Germline CDR1 SGHNT, CDR2 YYREEE (reference sequence). The CDR3 nucleotides read TGTGCCAGCAGCTTGGATGGCCTAGCGAGCTCGGAGCAGTACTTC. This gives the protein CASSLDGLASSEQYF.

The genes are TRBV5-4 and TRBJ2-1; the match to TRBD2 covers 8 bases. Germline-derived CDR1 and CDR2 are SGHNT and YYREEE (reference sequence). The CDR3 length is 15 residues. Losses at the gene ends were 0 bases for V and 8 bases for J; bases not matched to a gene: 7. The CDR3 nucleotides read TGTGCCAGCAGCTTGGAAGCGGGAGCCAGCGATGAGCAGTTCTTC. Translated: CASSLEAGASDEQFF.

The rearrangement uses TRBV6-1 and TRBJ1-4, with a possible D match to TRBD1 (6 bases). The length of the CDR3 is 13 residues. V was cut by 10 bases and J by 4 bases, with 13 bases left in between. Germline V CDR1 and CDR2: MNHNS, SASEGT. Here the CDR3 reads CAIRTAFNEKLFF. As DNA, the CDR3 is TGTGCCATCAGGACAGCCTTTAATGAAAAACTGTTTTTT.

This chain joins TRBV28 and TRBJ2-7; no definite D call. CDR1 and CDR2 from the germline V gene are MDHEN and SYDVKM. CDR3 size: 14 residues. Between the trimmed V and J ends, which lost 6 bases and 6 bases, there was a span of 18 bases. The CDR3 region has the DNA TGTGCCAGCAGACCGATTGTGGTCGCCGGCGAGCAGTACTTC. It yields the protein CASRPIVVAGEQYF.

V is TRBV2 and J is TRBJ1-2; no definite D call. The CDR3 contains 13 residues. Trimming cost V 11 bases and J 5 bases, with 18 bases left between them. Germline CDR1 SNHLY, CDR2 FYNNEI. The CDR3 loop is CASSPSSSYGYTF. In DNA form, the CDR3 reads TGTGCCTCCAGTCCCTCTTCATCATATGGCTACACCTTC. Looking up the rest from reference TRBV2 and TRBJ1-2 gives the full variable domain: EPEVTQTPSHQVTQMGQEVILRCVPISNHLYFYWYRQILGQKVEFLVSFYNNEISEKSEIFDDQFSVERPDGSNFTLKIRSTKLEDSAMYFCASSPSSSYGYTFGSGTRLTVV.

This clone was recorded a few times. This chain uses TRBV19 with TRBJ1-2; TRBD1 might be the D (6 bases). The CDR3 extends over 15 amino acids. V lost 1 base to trimming and J lost 3 bases, with 12 bases between them. Germline V gene lookup returns CDR1 LNHDA and CDR2 SQIVND (reference sequence). This chain's CDR3 is CASSIAQGDHYGYTF. The CDR3, as DNA: TGTGCCAGTAGTATAGCACAGGGCGATCACTATGGCTACACCTTC.